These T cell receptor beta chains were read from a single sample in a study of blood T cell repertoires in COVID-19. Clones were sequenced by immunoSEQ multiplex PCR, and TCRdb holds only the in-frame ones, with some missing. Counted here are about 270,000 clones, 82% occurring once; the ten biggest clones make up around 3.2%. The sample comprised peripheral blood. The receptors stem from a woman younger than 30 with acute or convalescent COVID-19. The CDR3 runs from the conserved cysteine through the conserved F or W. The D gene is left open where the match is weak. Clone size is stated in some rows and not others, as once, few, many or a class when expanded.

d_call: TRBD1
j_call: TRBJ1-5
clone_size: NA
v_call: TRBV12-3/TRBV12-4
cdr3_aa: CASSRDSFQPQHF
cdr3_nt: TGTGCCAGCAGTCGGGACAGTTTCCAGCCCCAGCATTTT

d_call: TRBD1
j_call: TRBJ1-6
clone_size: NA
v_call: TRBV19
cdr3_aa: CASSIDRGNSPLHF
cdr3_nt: TGTGCCAGTAGTATAGACAGGGGGAATTCACCCCTCCACTTT

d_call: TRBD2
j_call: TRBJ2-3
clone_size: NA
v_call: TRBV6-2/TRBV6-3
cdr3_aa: CASSSYRDNGGGTQYF
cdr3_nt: TGTGCCAGCAGTTCTTACCGGGACAACGGGGGGGGTACGCAGTATTTT

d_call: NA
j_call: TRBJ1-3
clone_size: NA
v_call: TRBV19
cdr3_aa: CASSWASGNTIYF
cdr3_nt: TGTGCCAGTAGTTGGGCTTCTGGAAACACCATATATTTT

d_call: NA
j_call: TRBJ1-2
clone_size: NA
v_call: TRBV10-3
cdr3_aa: CAISESLLKTRENYGYTF
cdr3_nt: TGTGCCATCAGTGAGTCCCTACTAAAAACAAGGGAGAACTATGGCTACACCTTC

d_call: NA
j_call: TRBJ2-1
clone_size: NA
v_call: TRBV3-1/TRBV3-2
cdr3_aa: CASSQEGYTYNEQFF
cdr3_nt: TGTGCCAGCAGCCAAGAGGGCTACACCTACAATGAGCAGTTCTTC

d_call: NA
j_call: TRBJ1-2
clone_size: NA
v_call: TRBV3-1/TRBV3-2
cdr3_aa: CASRPAGVSGYTF
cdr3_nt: TGTGCCAGCAGACCAGCAGGGGTTTCCGGCTACACCTTC

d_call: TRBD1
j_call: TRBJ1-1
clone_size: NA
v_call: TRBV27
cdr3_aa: CASSLSWTGGTEAFF
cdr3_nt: TGTGCCAGCAGTTTATCGTGGACAGGGGGCACTGAAGCTTTCTTT

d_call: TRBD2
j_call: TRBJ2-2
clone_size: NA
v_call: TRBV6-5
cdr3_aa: CASSLSPGLAGELFF
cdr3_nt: TGTGCCAGCAGTCTTAGCCCTGGACTAGCCGGGGAGCTGTTTTTT

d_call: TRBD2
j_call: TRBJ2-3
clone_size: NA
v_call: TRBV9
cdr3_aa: CASSAYSGRATDTQYF
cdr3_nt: TGTGCCAGCAGCGCTTATAGCGGGAGGGCTACAGATACGCAGTATTTT

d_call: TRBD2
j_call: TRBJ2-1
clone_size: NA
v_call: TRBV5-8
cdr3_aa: CASSLVLGTSGRRGNEQFF
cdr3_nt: TGTGCCAGCAGCTTGGTCCTTGGGACTAGCGGGAGGCGCGGCAATGAGCAGTTCTTC

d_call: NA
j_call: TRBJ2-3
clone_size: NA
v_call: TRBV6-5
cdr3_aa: CASANPLDTQYF
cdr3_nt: TGTGCCAGCGCTAATCCTTTGGATACGCAGTATTTT

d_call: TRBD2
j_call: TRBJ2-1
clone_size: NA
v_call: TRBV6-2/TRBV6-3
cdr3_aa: CASSYAGGLVNEQFF
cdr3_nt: TGTGCCAGCAGTTACGCGGGAGGGCTAGTAAATGAGCAGTTCTTC

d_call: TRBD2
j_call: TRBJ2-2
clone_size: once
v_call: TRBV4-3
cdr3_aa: CASSQDLAGDDLTGELFF
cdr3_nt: TGCGCCAGCAGCCAAGACCTAGCGGGAGACGATTTAACCGGGGAGCTGTTTTTT

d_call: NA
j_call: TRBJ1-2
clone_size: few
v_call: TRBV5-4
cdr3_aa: CASTLLASNYGYTF
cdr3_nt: TGTGCCAGCACCCTTTTGGCAAGTAACTATGGCTACACCTTC

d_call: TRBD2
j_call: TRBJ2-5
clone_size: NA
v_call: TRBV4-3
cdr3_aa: CASSPKWGTSDYQETQYF
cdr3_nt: TGCGCCAGCAGCCCCAAGTGGGGGACTAGCGATTACCAAGAGACCCAGTACTTC

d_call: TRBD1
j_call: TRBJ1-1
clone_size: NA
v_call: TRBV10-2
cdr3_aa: CASSTNGQGRLRIMNTEAFF
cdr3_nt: TGCGCCAGCAGTACGAACGGACAGGGGCGCTTGAGGATCATGAACACTGAAGCTTTCTTT

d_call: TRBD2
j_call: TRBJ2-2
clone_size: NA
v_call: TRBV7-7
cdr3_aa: CASSLLGLAGPSFANTGELFF
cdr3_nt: TGTGCTAGCAGCTTACTGGGACTAGCGGGCCCTTCGTTCGCGAACACCGGGGAGCTGTTTTTT

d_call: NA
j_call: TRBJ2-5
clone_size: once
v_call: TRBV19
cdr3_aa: CASSPSRDTQTQYF
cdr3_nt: TGTGCCAGTAGCCCTTCCCGGGACACGCAGACCCAGTACTTC

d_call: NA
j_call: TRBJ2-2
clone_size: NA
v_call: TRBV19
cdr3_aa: CASRDTGELFF
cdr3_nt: TGTGCCAGTCGGGACACCGGGGAGCTGTTTTTT

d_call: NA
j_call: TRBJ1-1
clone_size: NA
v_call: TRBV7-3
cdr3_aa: CASSLSQGRDTEAFF
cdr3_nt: TGTGCCAGCAGCTTAAGTCAGGGGAGAGACACTGAAGCTTTCTTT

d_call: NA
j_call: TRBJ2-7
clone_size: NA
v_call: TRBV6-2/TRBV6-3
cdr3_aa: CASSYSREDRTYEQYF
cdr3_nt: TGTGCCAGCAGTTACTCTCGGGAAGATCGGACCTACGAGCAGTACTTC

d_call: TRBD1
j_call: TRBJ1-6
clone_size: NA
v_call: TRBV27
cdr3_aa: CASRVKQGTNSPLHF
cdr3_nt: TGTGCCAGCAGGGTCAAACAGGGGACGAATTCACCCCTCCACTTT

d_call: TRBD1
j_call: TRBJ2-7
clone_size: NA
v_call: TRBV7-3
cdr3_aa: CASSSLSGGLSYEQYF
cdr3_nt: TGTGCCAGCAGCTCCCTCTCAGGGGGCCTCTCCTACGAGCAGTACTTC

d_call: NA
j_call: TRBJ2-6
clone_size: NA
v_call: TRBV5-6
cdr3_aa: CASSLLSAGTANVLTF
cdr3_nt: TGTGCCAGCAGCTTGTTGTCTGCAGGGACAGCCAACGTCCTGACTTTC

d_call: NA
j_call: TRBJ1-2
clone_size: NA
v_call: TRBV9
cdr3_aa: CASSSHRVGYTF
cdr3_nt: TGTGCCAGCAGCTCGCACAGGGTTGGCTACACCTTC

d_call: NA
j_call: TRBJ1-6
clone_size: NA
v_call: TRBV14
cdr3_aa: CASSQHDNSYNSPLHF
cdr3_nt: TGTGCCAGCAGCCAGCACGACAACTCCTATAATTCACCCCTCCACTTT

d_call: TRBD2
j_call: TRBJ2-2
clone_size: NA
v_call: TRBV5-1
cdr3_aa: CASSILGLAGGDTGELFF
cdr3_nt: TGCGCCAGCAGCATACTTGGACTAGCGGGAGGGGACACCGGGGAGCTGTTTTTT

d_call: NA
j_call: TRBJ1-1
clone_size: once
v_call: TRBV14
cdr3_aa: CASSQDWRIDTEAFF
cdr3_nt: TGTGCCAGCAGCCAAGATTGGAGGATAGACACTGAAGCTTTCTTT

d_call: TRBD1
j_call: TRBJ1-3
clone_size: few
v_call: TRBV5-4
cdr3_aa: CASSSPTGDTIYF
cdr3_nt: TGTGCCAGCAGCTCGCCTACAGGGGACACCATATATTTT

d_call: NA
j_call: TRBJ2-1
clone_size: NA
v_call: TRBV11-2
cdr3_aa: CASSTEPGRGFRNEQFF
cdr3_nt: TGTGCCAGCAGCACAGAGCCAGGGCGGGGTTTCCGGAATGAGCAGTTCTTC

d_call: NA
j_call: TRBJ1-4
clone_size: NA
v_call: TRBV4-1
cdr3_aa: CASSQGGRATNEKLFF
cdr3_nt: TGCGCCAGCAGCCAAGGAGGGAGGGCAACTAATGAAAAACTGTTTTTT

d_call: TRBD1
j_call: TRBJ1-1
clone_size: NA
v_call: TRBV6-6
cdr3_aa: CASSPGTGRRNTEAFF
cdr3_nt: TGTGCCAGCAGTCCCGGGACAGGGCGGAGGAACACTGAAGCTTTCTTT

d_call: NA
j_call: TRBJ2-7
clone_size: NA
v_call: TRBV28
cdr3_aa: CASTPGQNPQYF
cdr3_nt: TGTGCCAGCACCCCCGGACAGAACCCTCAGTACTTC

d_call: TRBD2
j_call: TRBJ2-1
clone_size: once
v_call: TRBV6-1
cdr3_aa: CASSELAGVYEQFF
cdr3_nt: TGTGCCAGCAGTGAATTAGCGGGAGTTTATGAGCAGTTCTTC

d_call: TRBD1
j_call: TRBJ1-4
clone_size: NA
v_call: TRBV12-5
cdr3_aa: CASGTTGTGTTNEKLFF
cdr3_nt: TGTGCTAGTGGTACGACAGGGACGGGGACAACTAATGAAAAACTGTTTTTT

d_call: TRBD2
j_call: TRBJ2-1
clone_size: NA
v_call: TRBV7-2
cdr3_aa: CASSFRKRETYNEQFF
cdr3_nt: TGTGCCAGCAGCTTTCGGAAGCGGGAGACCTACAATGAGCAGTTCTTC

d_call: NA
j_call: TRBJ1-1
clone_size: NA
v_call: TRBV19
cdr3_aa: CASSIWAGQGEAFF
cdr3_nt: TGTGCCAGTAGTATATGGGCAGGGCAAGGCGAAGCTTTCTTT

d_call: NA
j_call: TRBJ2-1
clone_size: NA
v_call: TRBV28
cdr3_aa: CATRTGHNEQFF
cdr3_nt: TGTGCCACCCGGACTGGCCACAATGAGCAGTTCTTC

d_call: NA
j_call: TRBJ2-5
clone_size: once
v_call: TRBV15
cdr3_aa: CATSGDGDFQETQYF
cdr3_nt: TGTGCCACCAGCGGGGATGGGGACTTTCAAGAGACCCAGTACTTC

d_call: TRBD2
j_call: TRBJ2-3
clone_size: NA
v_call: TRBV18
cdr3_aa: CASSTGLAGLDTQYF
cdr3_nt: TGTGCCAGCTCAACGGGACTAGCGGGACTTGATACGCAGTATTTT

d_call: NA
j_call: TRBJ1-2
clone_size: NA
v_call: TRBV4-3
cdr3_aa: CASSQDGGSAGPNYGYTF
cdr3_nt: TGCGCCAGCAGCCAAGATGGAGGTTCGGCCGGACCCAACTATGGCTACACCTTC

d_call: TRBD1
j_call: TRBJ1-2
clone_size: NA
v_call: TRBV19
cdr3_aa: CASSIWDRGNYGYTF
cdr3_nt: TGTGCCAGTAGTATATGGGACAGGGGGAACTATGGCTACACCTTC

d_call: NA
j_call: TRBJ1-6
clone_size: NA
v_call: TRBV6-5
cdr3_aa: CASSYSPGLGNSPLHF
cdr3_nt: TGTGCCAGCAGTTACTCGCCAGGGTTGGGAAATTCACCCCTCCACTTT

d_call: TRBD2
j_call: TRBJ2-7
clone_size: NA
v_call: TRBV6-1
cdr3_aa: CASSEGTSGSYEQYF
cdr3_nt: TGTGCCAGCAGTGAAGGGACTAGCGGGTCCTACGAGCAGTACTTC

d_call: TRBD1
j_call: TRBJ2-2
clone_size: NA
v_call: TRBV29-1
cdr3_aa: CSVDWTGVGGELFF
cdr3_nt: TGCAGCGTTGACTGGACAGGGGTGGGCGGGGAGCTGTTTTTT